This TCR beta chain was obtained from a study of regulatory T cells in long-lasting Graves disease. Overall study: Persistent cases were those of Graves' disease that involved over 5 years of antithyroid drugs with positive TSH receptor antibodies.

This clonotype was observed at least ten times. The antigen remains undetermined. Time point of the sample: persistent/refractory GD, antithyroid drugs over 5 years with positive TRAb. The TCR library was made from RNA extracted from PBMCs. Those enrolled as patients came out of an endocrinology department in Xi'an, China. There are 14 residues in the CDR3. The V segment lost 3 bases and the J segment 6 bases; nucleotides outside the gene matches: 4. Study-level findings and limits: Fewer public clonotypes were shared by new patients (966) than by persistent patients (approximately 2,700). Limited sample numbers may have lowered accuracy.

Construction of TCR beta libraries relied on iRepertoire HTBI primers and on Arm-PCR targeting CDR3 regions. From the multiplex PCR reads, TCRdb called clonotypes with MiXCR, one entry per CDR3 protein. Among hundreds of thousands of distinct CDR3 sequences listed, about 32% were seen once. The chain links TRBV12-3 or TRBV12-4 to TRBJ1-4, with TRBD1 matching over 7 bases. The sample consisted of peripheral blood mononuclear cells (PBMCs), taken when the disease was refractory, from a patient treated with antithyroid drugs. This receptor was obtained from a female donor with Graves disease. CDR3 loop: CASSFRTGHEKLFF. As DNA, the CDR3 is TGTGCCAGCAGTTTTAGGACAGGACATGAAAAACTGTTTTTT.